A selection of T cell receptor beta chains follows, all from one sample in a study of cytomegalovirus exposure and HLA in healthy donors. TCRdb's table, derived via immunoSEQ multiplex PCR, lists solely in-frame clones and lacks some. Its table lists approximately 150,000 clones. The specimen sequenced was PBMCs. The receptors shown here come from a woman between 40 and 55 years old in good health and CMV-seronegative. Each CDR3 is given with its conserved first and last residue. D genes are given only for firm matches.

DNA: TGTGCCAGCAGCTTAGAAAGGGAGGTCGGAAAACTGTTTTTT; CDR3: CASSLEREVGKLFF; D: -; J: TRBJ1-4; V: TRBV11-2
DNA: TGTGCCACCAGCAGTTCTTCCGTGGGCTACACCTTC; CDR3: CATSSSSVGYTF; D: -; J: TRBJ1-2; V: TRBV15
DNA: TGTGCCAGCGCCCGGGATGGAGGTTACGAGCAGTACTTC; CDR3: CASARDGGYEQYF; D: -; J: TRBJ2-7; V: TRBV6-5
DNA: TGTGCCAGCAGCTACCGGGACACTAATAATTCACCCCTCCACTTT; CDR3: CASSYRDTNNSPLHF; D: -; J: TRBJ1-6; V: TRBV7-6
DNA: TGTGCCAGCAGCTTAGATGGAGGAGAGACCCAGTACTTC; CDR3: CASSLDGGETQYF; D: -; J: TRBJ2-5; V: TRBV7-2
DNA: TGCGCCAGCAGCTTGGTACTCTCGGCAGGGGCTGGAAACACCATATATTTT; CDR3: CASSLVLSAGAGNTIYF; D: -; J: TRBJ1-3; V: TRBV5-1
DNA: TGTGCCAGCAGTCGTTGGACAGGGACGAACACTGAAGCTTTCTTT; CDR3: CASSRWTGTNTEAFF; D: TRBD1; J: TRBJ1-1; V: TRBV27
DNA: TGTGCCAGCAGTGAATACCCCGGGACAGGGGCCGGGGCCAACGTCCTGACTTTC; CDR3: CASSEYPGTGAGANVLTF; D: TRBD1; J: TRBJ2-6; V: TRBV25-1
DNA: TGTGCCAGCCGTGATACTTATAATTCACCCCTCCACTTT; CDR3: CASRDTYNSPLHF; D: -; J: TRBJ1-6; V: TRBV7-2
DNA: TGTGCCATCAGCGCAGTTACAAATCAGGGGGGTGATGGCTACACCTTC; CDR3: CAISAVTNQGGDGYTF; D: TRBD1; J: TRBJ1-2; V: TRBV10-3